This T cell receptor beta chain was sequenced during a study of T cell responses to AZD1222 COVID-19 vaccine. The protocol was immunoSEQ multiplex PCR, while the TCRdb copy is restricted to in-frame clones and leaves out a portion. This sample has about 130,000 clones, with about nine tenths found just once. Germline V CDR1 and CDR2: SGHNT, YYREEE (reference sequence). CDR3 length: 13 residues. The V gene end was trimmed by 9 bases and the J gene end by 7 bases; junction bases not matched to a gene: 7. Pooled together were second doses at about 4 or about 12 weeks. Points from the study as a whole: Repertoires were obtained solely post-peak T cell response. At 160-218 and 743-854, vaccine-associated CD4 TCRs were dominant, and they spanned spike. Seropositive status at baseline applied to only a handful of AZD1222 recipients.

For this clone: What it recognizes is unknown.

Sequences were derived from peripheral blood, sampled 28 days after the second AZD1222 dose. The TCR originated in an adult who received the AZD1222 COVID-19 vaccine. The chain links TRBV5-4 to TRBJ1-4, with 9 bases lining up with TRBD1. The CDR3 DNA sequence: TGTGCCACCAAAACAGGGGGCCGTGAAAAACTGTTTTTT. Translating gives CATKTGGREKLFF.